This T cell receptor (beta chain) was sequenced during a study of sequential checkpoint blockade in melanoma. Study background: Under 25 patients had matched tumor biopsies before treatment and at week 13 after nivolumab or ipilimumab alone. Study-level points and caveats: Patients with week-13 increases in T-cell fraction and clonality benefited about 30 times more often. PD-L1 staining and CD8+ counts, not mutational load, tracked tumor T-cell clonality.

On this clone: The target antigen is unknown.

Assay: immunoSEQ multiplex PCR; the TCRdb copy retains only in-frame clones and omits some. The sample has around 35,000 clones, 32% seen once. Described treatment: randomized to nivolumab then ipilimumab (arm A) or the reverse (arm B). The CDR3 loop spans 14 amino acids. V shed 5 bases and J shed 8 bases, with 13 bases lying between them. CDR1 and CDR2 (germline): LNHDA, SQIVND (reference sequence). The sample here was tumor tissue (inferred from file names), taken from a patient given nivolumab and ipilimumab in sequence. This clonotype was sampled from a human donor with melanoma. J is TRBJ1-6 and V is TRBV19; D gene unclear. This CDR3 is CASSRPSWDSPLHF. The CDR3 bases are TGTGCCAGTAGTCGACCCTCTTGGGATTCACCCCTCCACTTT.